Described below is a single TCR beta chain sequence and its context. The antigen is not known. The data stem from a study of Graves' ophthalmopathy and Graves' hyperthyroidism. Study-wide findings and caveats: Most thyroid-expanded clonotypes exceeding 0.001 frequency were also found in blood.

No donor had other autoimmune disease, uncontrolled infection, pregnancy or lactation. It was on clinical symptoms, serum thyroxine, TRAb, thyroid ultrasound and orbital computed tomography that diagnosis relied. The J segment lost 1 base and the V segment lost 6 bases, leaving 10 bases of the junction unmatched. This CDR3 is built from 17 residues. RNA transcripts were the template, and TCR beta CDR3 regions were amplified from them. In the first round, RT-PCR was carried out with HTBI primers, and a multiplex PCR formed the second round. TCRdb re-analysed the multiplex PCR reads in MiXCR, keeping a single row per CDR3 protein. The sample records roughly 220,000 distinct CDR3 sequences, less than 55% being singletons.

The chain carries TRBV12-3 or TRBV12-4 and TRBJ2-2; 8 bases are shared with TRBD1. The sequence came from an adult man with Graves' ophthalmopathy. Sequenced input: peripheral blood. The CDR3 here is CASSPVLGTGNTGELFF. The CDR3 DNA follows: TGTGCCAGCAGCCCCGTTCTCGGGACAGGGAACACCGGGGAGCTGTTTTTT.